The 15 T cell receptor beta chains given below trace back to one sample, sequenced in a study of shared clonotypes between healthy human individuals. Profiling relied on immunoSEQ multiplex PCR, and the TCRdb table lists in-frame clones only, not all of them. The sample contains about 700,000 clones, around 67% of which appear only once. Material for sequencing was memory CD4+ T cells sorted from blood. Subset: CD45RA-negative fraction. The receptor set was obtained from a woman in her 30s in good health.

The chain has TRBV7-3 and TRBJ2-2; D unresolved. The germline V and J ends were trimmed by 6 bases and 5 bases, with 13 bases remaining between them. The CDR3 spans 14 residues. Germline V CDR1 and CDR2: SGHTA, FQGTGA. As DNA, the CDR3 is TGTGCCAGCAGTTTAGCTAAAGGGACCGGGGAGCTGTTTTTT. Amino acids: CASSLAKGTGELFF. Complete variable domain (other parts from reference TRBV7-3 and TRBJ2-2): GAGVSQTPSNKVTEKGKYVELRCDPISGHTALYWYRQSLGQGPEFLIYFQGTGAADDSGLPNDRFFAVRPEGSVSTLKIQRTERGDSAVYLCASSLAKGTGELFFGEGSRLTVL.

A single count supports this clone. The chain is built from TRBV29-1 and TRBJ1-2; D perhaps matches TRBD1 (6 bases). CDR3 length equals 11 residues. CDR1 is SQVTM and CDR2 is ANQGSEA in the germline V gene. V gave up 7 bases and J gave up 3 bases, with 9 bases separating them. The CDR3 DNA follows: TGCAGCGCCTACAGGGACTATGGCTACACCTTC. Protein product: CSAYRDYGYTF.

The rearrangement links TRBV7-9 to TRBJ2-7; 7 bases map to TRBD2. CDR1 is SEHNR and CDR2 is FQNEAQ in the germline V gene (reference sequence). The V gene end was trimmed by 5 bases and the J gene end by 5 bases; junction bases not matched to a gene: 12. This CDR3 has 15 residues. The CDR3 sequence: CASSPGGREYDEQYF. The CDR3 nucleotides read TGTGCCAGCAGCCCCGGAGGGCGGGAGTACGACGAGCAGTACTTC.

The rearrangement uses TRBV4-1 and TRBJ2-1; TRBD2 matches 14 bases. CDR3 length equals 16 residues. J gave up 13 bases and V 2 bases, and 10 bases lay outside the gene matches. Looked up from germline, CDR1 is MGHRA and CDR2 is YSYEKL. CDR3 region: CASSQPTGTSGSVQFF. The CDR3 DNA follows: TGCGCCAGCAGCCAACCCACTGGGACTAGCGGGAGCGTTCAGTTCTTC.

The chain combines TRBV7-8 with TRBJ2-4; a weak D match, TRBD1 (5 bases). The V end was cut by 0 bases, the J end by 0 bases, with 15 bases between. The V gene's germline CDR1 is SGHVS and CDR2 FQNEAQ. The CDR3 covers 18 residues. The CDR3 here is CASSLAARTSLAKNIQYF. The DNA for the CDR3 is TGTGCCAGCAGCTTAGCTGCACGGACAAGCCTAGCCAAAAACATTCAGTACTTC.

This chain links TRBV25-1 with TRBJ2-1; 9 nucleotides align to TRBD2. The CDR3 loop spans 15 amino acids. CDR1 is MGHDK, CDR2 SYGVNS, per germline. Trimming at V came to 5 bases and at J to 7 bases, leaving 9 bases not matched to a gene. CDR3 bases: TGTGCCAGCAGTTCCGTAGCGGGAGAAGTTAATGAGCAGTTCTTC. This sequence encodes CASSSVAGEVNEQFF.

The chain is built from TRBV12-5 and TRBJ2-1, with TRBD2 identical over 7 bases. This CDR3 is 15 amino acids long. V gave up 6 bases and J gave up 4 bases; unmatched junction bases: 9. CDR1 and CDR2 from the germline V gene are LGHNT and FRNRAP. CDR3 DNA sequence: TGTGCTAGTGGAACCGGAGTAGCGGGTTACAATGAGCAGTTCTTC. Translating it yields CASGTGVAGYNEQFF.

To note about this clone: Other DNA variants within this sample encode the same CDR3. V is TRBV5-1 and J is TRBJ2-1, with a weak D call TRBD2 (5 bases). The length of the CDR3 is 15 residues. The germline V and J ends were trimmed by 0 bases and 3 bases, with 10 bases remaining between them. The germline CDR1 and CDR2 sequences are SGHRS and YFSETQ. Here the CDR3 reads CASSLASGGYNEQFF. CDR3 in DNA: TGCGCCAGCAGCTTGGCGAGCGGAGGCTACAATGAGCAGTTCTTC.

The chain employs TRBV13 and TRBJ1-5, with unresolved D. CDR1 PRHDT and CDR2 FYEKMQ come from the germline V gene (reference sequence). The CDR3 spans 13 residues. V gave up 0 bases and J gave up 7 bases, with 7 bases separating them. The CDR3 coding sequence is TGTGCCAGCAGCTTAGGGGGTAGGCAGCCCCAGCATTTT. Its protein product is CASSLGGRQPQHF.

J is TRBJ1-5 and V is TRBV19; TRBD1 aligns across 10 bases. CDR1 LNHDA and CDR2 SQIVND come from the germline V gene (reference sequence). The CDR3 consists of 17 residues. The V gene end was trimmed by 6 bases and the J gene end by 1 base; junction bases not matched to a gene: 9. The CDR3 region is CASSHDRGQWSNQPQHF. The CDR3, as DNA: TGTGCCAGTAGCCATGACAGGGGGCAGTGGAGCAATCAGCCCCAGCATTTT.

In its sample, this clone was seen a few times. The chain carries TRBV2 and TRBJ1-5; no clear D. V was shortened by 4 bases and J by 6 bases, with 16 bases between the two germline ends. The CDR3 is 15 amino acids. Germline-derived CDR1 and CDR2 are SNHLY and FYNNEI. The CDR3 protein is CASSGFGVSLQPQHF. Written as DNA, the CDR3 is TGTGCCAGCAGTGGATTCGGGGTTTCTCTTCAGCCCCAGCATTTT.

The chain employs TRBV7-9 and TRBJ1-5; D is unresolved. CDR3 size: 13 residues. CDR1 and CDR2 (germline): SEHNR, FQNEAQ (reference sequence). V was cut by 7 bases and J by 5 bases, with 12 bases left in between. The CDR3 nucleotides read TGTGCCAGCAACCGAGATATTGATCAGCCCCAGCATTTT. Amino acid sequence: CASNRDIDQPQHF. Together with reference TRBV7-9 and TRBJ1-5, the CDR3 gives the full variable domain: DTGVSQNPRHKITKRGQNVTFRCDPISEHNRLYWYRQTLGQGPEFLTYFQNEAQLEKSRLLSDRFSAERPKGSFSTLEIQRTEQGDSAMYLCASNRDIDQPQHFGDGTRLSIL.

This clone was observed a handful of times. V gene TRBV5-1 combines with J gene TRBJ2-2, with 11 nucleotides matching TRBD1. Trimming cost V 5 bases and J 5 bases; bases outside gene matches: 8. Germline-derived CDR1 and CDR2 are SGHRS and YFSETQ. The CDR3 has 16 residues. In nucleotides, the CDR3 is TGCGCCAGCAGACCGGGACAGGGGGTCATTACCGGGGAGCTGTTTTTT. Amino acid sequence: CASRPGQGVITGELFF.

V gene TRBV9 combines with J gene TRBJ1-2, with D perhaps TRBD1 (6 bases). Germline V gene sequence: CDR1 SGDLS, CDR2 YYNGEE. This CDR3 is 16 amino acids long. With 2 bases removed from V and 4 bases from J, the gap between germline ends came to 18 bases. CDR3 nucleotides: TGTGCCAGCAGCGTCGGCGGAGACCAGGGGCTCTATGGCTACACCTTC. Protein sequence: CASSVGGDQGLYGYTF.

The V and J genes are TRBV5-4 and TRBJ2-3; TRBD2 aligns across 12 bases. V lost 2 bases, J lost 6 bases, and 4 bases stayed unmatched. Germline V gene sequence: CDR1 SGHNT, CDR2 YYREEE (reference sequence). The CDR3 sequence is 15 residues long. The CDR3 here is CASSFPSGRADTQYF. The CDR3 coding sequence is TGTGCCAGCAGCTTCCCTAGCGGGAGGGCTGATACGCAGTATTTT.